One sample yielded the 24 T cell receptor beta chains listed below, sequenced in a study of Ad26.COV2.S vaccination and SARS-CoV-2 variants. Using immunoSEQ multiplex PCR, the repertoire was profiled, and TCRdb retains in-frame clones only, with some absent. The sample yields hundreds of thousands of clones, around 86% seen once. Specified treatment: roughly 20 received Ad26.COV2.S at low or high dose, single or two shots; 5 received placebo; per-sample allocation not given. It was on day 63 after the first vaccine or placebo injection that samples were taken. Here the sequenced sample was peripheral blood, taken in a trial of Ad26.COV2.S vaccine versus placebo. The origin of the receptors is a person between 18 and 65 years old who received the Ad26.COV2.S COVID-19 vaccine or a placebo.

This clone was detected only a few times. The rearrangement uses TRBV14 and TRBJ2-1, with D unclear. The CDR3 is made up of 15 amino acids. Trimming cost V 1 base and J 4 bases, with 11 bases left between them. The germline gives CDR1 SGHDN, CDR2 FVKESK. The CDR3 nucleotides are TGTGCCAGCAGCCAAGGTGCGGCGAGTTACAATGAGCAGTTCTTC. Translated: CASSQGAASYNEQFF.

This chain uses TRBV7-2 with TRBJ1-4, with D perhaps matching TRBD1 (6 bases). CDR3 size: 14 residues. Trimming pared 4 bases from V and 6 bases from J, leaving 12 bases between. CDR1 and CDR2 from the germline V gene are SGHTA and FQGNSA. Written as DNA, the CDR3 is TGTGCCAGCAGCTACGGCAGGGGAGATGAAAAACTGTTTTTT. This codes for CASSYGRGDEKLFF.

V gene TRBV6-4 combines with J gene TRBJ2-1; 7 bases align to TRBD1. Losses at the gene ends were 4 bases for V and 8 bases for J; bases not matched to a gene: 11. The CDR3 runs to 15 residues. The germline CDR1 and CDR2 sequences are MRHNA and SNTAGT. The CDR3 DNA is TGTGCCAGCAGTGGCCTAGGGGGCGGAATGGATGAGCAGTTCTTC. It codes for CASSGLGGGMDEQFF.

The chain carries TRBV25-1 and TRBJ2-1, with D unresolved. The CDR3 contains 15 residues. Trimming cost V 0 bases and J 0 bases, with 6 bases left between them. Germline-derived CDR1 and CDR2 are MGHDK and SYGVNS. Here the CDR3 reads CASSEYGGSYNEQFF. The CDR3 DNA sequence: TGTGCCAGCAGTGAATATGGCGGCTCCTACAATGAGCAGTTCTTC.

This chain links TRBV4-1 with TRBJ2-7; 9 nucleotides agree with TRBD2. There are 17 residues in the CDR3. Germline CDR1 is MGHRA and CDR2 is YSYEKL. The ends lost 5 bases at V and 0 bases at J; junction bases unmatched: 11. CDR3: CASSYRSGGKSSYEQYF. The CDR3 bases are TGCGCCAGCAGCTACCGCAGCGGGGGGAAAAGCTCCTACGAGCAGTACTTC.

This clone was seen more than once but under ten times. This chain connects TRBV4-2 to TRBJ2-3, with 7 bases aligning to TRBD2. The CDR3 contains 13 residues. J gave up 10 bases and V 3 bases, and 7 bases lay outside the gene matches. Germline-derived CDR1 and CDR2 are LGHNA and YNFKEQ. The CDR3 loop is CASSQGGGVAQYF. The DNA for the CDR3 is TGTGCCAGCAGCCAGGGGGGGGGTGTGGCGCAGTATTTT.

This clone was counted between two and nine times. This chain joins TRBV5-4 and TRBJ1-2; no reliable D call. This CDR3 region has 14 residues. V was clipped by 4 bases and J by 2 bases, with 12 bases between them. The V gene's germline CDR1 is SGHNT and CDR2 YYREEE (reference sequence). The chain's CDR3 is CASSPIAVNYGYTF. The CDR3 nucleotides read TGTGCCAGCAGCCCAATCGCAGTCAACTATGGCTACACCTTC.

J is TRBJ2-5 and V is TRBV11-2, with 13 nucleotides matching TRBD2. This CDR3 comprises 15 residues. Trimming cost V 5 bases and J 5 bases; bases outside gene matches: 5. CDR1 SGHAT and CDR2 FQNNGV come from the germline V gene. Here the CDR3 reads CASSRLAGGRETQYF. The CDR3 DNA sequence: TGTGCCAGCAGCAGACTAGCGGGGGGAAGGGAGACCCAGTACTTC.

This clone has just a few counts. The genes are TRBV5-1 and TRBJ1-5, with a tentative D call TRBD1 (5 bases). The V end was cut by 4 bases, the J end by 8 bases, with 25 bases between. This CDR3 has 17 amino acids. Germline V gives CDR1 SGHRS, CDR2 YFSETQ. This chain's CDR3 is CASSVNPQGVEGKPQHF. The CDR3 DNA reads TGCGCCAGCAGCGTAAATCCCCAGGGAGTGGAAGGAAAGCCCCAGCATTTT.

This clone was observed once. This chain links TRBV6-6 with TRBJ2-7, with 7 bases matching TRBD1. The CDR3 spans 14 residues. CDR1 MNHNY and CDR2 SVGAGI come from the germline V gene (reference sequence). Losses at the gene ends were 4 bases for V and 2 bases for J; bases not matched to a gene: 5. For the CDR3, the DNA is TGTGCCAGCAGTTCCCTCGGACAGGCCTACGAGCAGTACTTC. Translated, it gives CASSSLGQAYEQYF.

V gene TRBV7-2 combines with J gene TRBJ1-1; TRBD1 aligns across 8 bases. This CDR3 spans 13 amino acids. The V gene's germline CDR1 is SGHTA and CDR2 FQGNSA. With 5 bases clipped from V and 4 bases from J, the junction kept 3 bases outside the gene matches. The CDR3 here is CASSLGTGTEAFF. The CDR3 region has the DNA TGTGCCAGCAGCCTTGGGACAGGCACTGAAGCTTTCTTT.

The chain links TRBV29-1 to TRBJ1-5; 7 bases agree with TRBD1. Germline-derived CDR1 and CDR2 are SQVTM and ANQGSEA. The V and J ends lost 8 bases and 6 bases, in that order; junction bases with no gene match: 1. This CDR3 contains 10 residues. CDR3 sequence (DNA): TGCAGCCCAGGGGGTCAGCCCCAGCATTTT. This codes for CSPGGQPQHF.

The chain is built from TRBV2 and TRBJ1-5; 7 bases agree with TRBD1. The J segment lost 2 bases and the V segment lost 6 bases, leaving 10 bases of the junction unmatched. Germline V gives CDR1 SNHLY, CDR2 FYNNEI. This CDR3 has 16 residues. The CDR3 DNA follows: TGTGCCAGCAGCGATCGACAGGGTGAGCGCAATCAGCCCCAGCATTTT. It codes for CASSDRQGERNQPQHF.

The rearrangement links TRBV5-6 to TRBJ1-6; 8 bases are a match to TRBD1. Germline assignment: CDR1 SGHDT and CDR2 YYEEEE. J lost 9 bases, V lost 7 bases, and 9 bases had no gene match. The CDR3 extends over 14 amino acids. In nucleotides, the CDR3 is TGTGCCAGCGAATTGCAGGGGGCGGTTTCACCCCTCCACTTT. This gives the protein CASELQGAVSPLHF.

As to this clone: Different DNA sequences within this sample yield the same CDR3. This chain joins TRBV6-1 and TRBJ1-6, with 7 bases matching TRBD1. Germline V lookup: CDR1 MNHNS, CDR2 SASEGT. J gave up 10 bases and V 3 bases, and 9 bases lay outside the gene matches. The CDR3 runs to 15 residues. The CDR3 region has the DNA TGTGCCAGCAGTGAGGTGGCAGGGGGTAGATCACCCCTCCACTTT. Translating it yields CASSEVAGGRSPLHF.

The V and J genes are TRBV12-3 or TRBV12-4 and TRBJ2-7; D not resolved. This CDR3 region has 12 residues. The V gene lost 2 bases and the J gene lost 5 bases, with 7 bases spanning the gap. The CDR3 region is CASSLWRDEQYF. The CDR3 coding sequence is TGTGCCAGCAGTTTATGGCGCGACGAGCAGTACTTC.

The chain joins TRBV10-3 to TRBJ1-1; D may be TRBD1 (5 bases). Germline lookup yields CDR1 ENHRY and CDR2 SYGVKD. The CDR3 runs to 13 residues. Trimming shortened V by 8 bases and J by 8 bases, and 18 bases separated the two germline ends. In nucleotides, the CDR3 is TGTGCCATCGGCGGATCGGGAGGGGCGGAAGCTTTCTTT. Protein sequence: CAIGGSGGAEAFF.

Many counts were recorded for this clone. This rearrangement joins TRBV4-1 to TRBJ1-1; D perhaps matches TRBD1 (6 bases). Germline V gives CDR1 MGHRA, CDR2 YSYEKL. V was pared by 3 bases and J by 7 bases, with 9 bases between. The CDR3 consists of 12 residues. Here the CDR3 DNA reads TGCGCCAGCAGCCATGGACAGATTGAAGCTTTCTTT. It is translated as CASSHGQIEAFF.

This clone was seen only once. This chain connects TRBV25-1 to TRBJ2-2; D uncertain. Germline CDR1 is MGHDK and CDR2 is SYGVNS. Trimming stripped 0 bases from V and 0 bases from J, with 8 bases between. The length of the CDR3 is 16 residues. For the CDR3, the DNA is TGTGCCAGCAGTGAATATACAGCCACGAACACCGGGGAGCTGTTTTTT. Its protein is CASSEYTATNTGELFF.

This clone was observed once. The rearrangement uses TRBV12-3 or TRBV12-4 and TRBJ2-7; D unresolved. Trimming took off 4 bases at V and 5 bases at J, with 6 bases between the two ends. CDR3 length: 11 residues. CDR3 region: CASSSIHEQYF. The CDR3 nucleotides read TGTGCCAGCAGTTCTATCCACGAGCAGTACTTC.

This chain links TRBV19 with TRBJ1-6; D is ambiguous. In germline, CDR1 is LNHDA, CDR2 SQIVND (reference sequence). Trimming removed 5 bases at V and 2 bases at J, with 13 bases between. The CDR3 extends over 16 amino acids. The CDR3 reads CASSPLTAAYNSPLHF. The CDR3 DNA sequence: TGTGCCAGTAGTCCCCTGACCGCTGCCTATAATTCACCCCTCCACTTT. The complete variable domain, with remaining parts taken from reference TRBV19 and TRBJ1-6, reads DGGITQSPKYLFRKEGQNVTLSCEQNLNHDAMYWYRQDPGQGLRLIYYSQIVNDFQKGDIAEGYSVSREKKESFPLTVTSAQKNPTAFYLCASSPLTAAYNSPLHFGNGTRLTVT.

This clone has a single count. DNA of the CDR3: TGTGCTAGCCCCTCCTCGGGGAACACTGAAGCTTTCTTT. This codes for CASPSSGNTEAFF. The J gene is TRBJ1-1, the V gene TRBV12-5; D is ambiguous. V shed 9 bases and J shed 1 base, with 12 bases lying between them. Germline CDR1 and CDR2: LGHNT and FRNRAP. This CDR3 is 13 amino acids long. The full variable domain, with the rest looked up from reference TRBV12-5 and TRBJ1-1, is DARVTQTPRHKVTEMGQEVTMRCQPILGHNTVFWYRQTMMQGLELLAYFRNRAPLDDSGMPKDRFSAEMPDATLATLKIQPSEPRDSAVYFCASPSSGNTEAFFGQGTRLTVV.

The rearrangement uses TRBV7-3 and TRBJ1-1; D unclear. This CDR3 region has 16 residues. With 5 bases removed from V and 1 base from J, the gap between germline ends came to 17 bases. Germline V gene lookup returns CDR1 SGHTA and CDR2 FQGTGA. CDR3 residues: CASSPTGGLGNTEAFF. The DNA of the CDR3 is TGTGCCAGCAGCCCAACCGGAGGACTGGGGAACACTGAAGCTTTCTTT.

This clone was found once. The chain joins TRBV6-5 to TRBJ1-1; no clear D. Between the trimmed V and J ends, which lost 6 bases and 1 base, there was a span of 9 bases. The CDR3 runs 13 residues. Germline loops: CDR1 MNHEY, CDR2 SVGAGI. This CDR3 is CASREDPNTEAFF. DNA of the CDR3: TGTGCCAGCAGGGAGGATCCGAACACTGAAGCTTTCTTT.